Given below is one T cell receptor (beta chain) in context. What it binds is not known. Profiling relied on immunoSEQ multiplex PCR, and the TCRdb table lists in-frame clones only, not all of them. The profile covers 650,000 to 800,000 clones, with about 92% appearing a single time and 24% taken by the ten largest. This record comes from a study of shared clonotypes between healthy human individuals. Study-wide findings and caveats: Naive subsets tended to show greater estimated richness than memory subsets.

The V and J ends lost 5 bases and 0 bases, in that order; junction bases with no gene match: 5. The germline CDR1 and CDR2 sequences are SEHNR and FQNEAQ (reference sequence). This CDR3 contains 15 residues. CD45RO negativity and positive selection for CCR7 defined naive CD8 cells, a population that excluded terminally differentiated effector memory CD45RA+ cells. Sequencing was done on a sample of naive CD8+ T cells sorted from blood. This rearrangement joins TRBV7-9 to TRBJ2-7, with 9 positions matching TRBD1. The TCR comes from a man aged 25-45 years in good health. Written as DNA, the CDR3 is TGTGCCAGCAGCGGACCGGGACAGGGCTCCTACGAGCAGTACTTC. It translates to CASSGPGQGSYEQYF.